The 5 T cell receptor beta chains presented below share a single source sample, sequenced in a study of T cell repertoires in cytomegalovirus infection. TCRdb redid the calling of the reads with MiXCR, one entry per CDR3 protein. Of nearly 650,000 distinct CDR3 sequences detected, approximately 25% appear once; the ten largest clones hold approximately 8.2%. The specimen was CD8+ T cells from PBMCs. All receptors come from a human donor in good health (CMV status not recorded). Some clones in this sample may be carry-over from other donors' samples.

This clonotype has only a few counts. The rearrangement links TRBV7-9 to TRBJ1-2, with D hard to call. V lost 5 bases and J lost 4, with 8 bases in between. The CDR3 is 12 amino acids. The germline gives CDR1 SEHNR, CDR2 FQNEAQ (reference sequence). The CDR3 region is CASSARFYGYTF. The CDR3, as DNA: TGTGCCAGCAGCGCTCGGTTCTATGGCTACACCTTC.

The table lists this clonotype with a few counts. The chain couples TRBV15 to TRBJ2-3; D possibly corresponds to TRBD2 (6 bases). Per germline, CDR1 LNHNV and CDR2 YYDKDF (reference sequence). Deletions cut 6 bases from V and 6 bases from J, with 16 bases between. The length of the CDR3 is 14 residues. The CDR3 DNA is TGTGCCACCAGATGGCGGGGAGCTCAGGATACGCAGTATTTT. Protein product: CATRWRGAQDTQYF.

This clonotype was seen more than once but under ten times. The gene calls are TRBV6-4 and TRBJ1-6; no clear D. V shed 0 bases and J shed 7 bases, with 4 bases lying between them. Germline loops: CDR1 MRHNA, CDR2 SNTAGT. The CDR3 sequence is 13 residues long. In DNA form, the CDR3 reads TGTGCCAGCAGTGACTCAGGGAATTCACCCCTCCACTTT. This translates into CASSDSGNSPLHF.

In its sample, this clonotype was seen many times. The junction differs from germline at one of its ends, possibly a read error. The rearrangement uses TRBV7-2 and TRBJ2-1; 12 bases align to TRBD2. Germline V gene lookup returns CDR1 SGHTA and CDR2 FQGNSA. The length of the CDR3 is 15 residues. In DNA, the CDR3 is TGTGCCAGCAGCCTAGCGGGGGGGTTTGGTAATGAGCAGTTCTTC. It translates to CASSLAGGFGNEQFF.

Remarks on this clonotype: It may be a read error: a sequence one base away is much more abundant. The V and J genes are TRBV4-1 and TRBJ2-3; TRBD1 agrees at 7 bases. This CDR3 contains 19 residues. Germline V gives CDR1 MGHRA, CDR2 YSYEKL. CDR3 region: CANSQPYRGEDSSTDTQYF. CDR3 nucleotides: TGCGCCAACAGCCAACCATACAGGGGCGAAGACTCTAGCACAGATACGCAGTATTTT.